The present TCR beta chain was sequenced within a study of CD8 T cells in ankylosing spondylitis. Study observations and caveats: Ankylosing spondylitis blood appeared to be characterized by a TCR beta motif of eight or nine highly homologous variants. Reports say disease-linked clones showed up significantly more in matched ankylosing spondylitis synovial fluid. Previous work reported some of these motif variants in the synovial fluid and blood of reactive arthritis.

Germline lookup yields CDR1 SGHRS and CDR2 YFSETQ. Trimming cost V 2 bases and J 2 bases; bases outside gene matches: 2. The CDR3 totals 15 residues. Libraries for TCR beta were made by quantitative 5'-RACE with molecular barcodes. A single record per CDR3 protein comes from TCRdb applying MiXCR to the 5' RACE reads. The table records more than 300,000 distinct CDR3 sequences, around a tenth of them present only once. This clonotype was detected many times. The antigen remains undetermined. The sample taken for sequencing was blood, either unsorted or a sorted T cell fraction (not recorded which). The chain carries TRBV5-1 and TRBJ1-4; 8 nucleotides line up with TRBD1. The sequence was collected from a female donor with ankylosing spondylitis or in good health (not recorded which). DNA of the CDR3: TGCGCCAGCAGCTTCGGGACAGGCACTAATGAAAAACTGTTTTTT. Translated: CASSFGTGTNEKLFF.